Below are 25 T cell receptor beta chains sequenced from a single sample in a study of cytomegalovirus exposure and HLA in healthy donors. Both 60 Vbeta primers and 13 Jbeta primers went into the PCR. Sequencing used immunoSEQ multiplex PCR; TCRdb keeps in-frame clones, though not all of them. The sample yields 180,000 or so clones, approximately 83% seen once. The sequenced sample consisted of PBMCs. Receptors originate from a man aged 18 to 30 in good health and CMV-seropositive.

The CDR3 coding sequence is TGCGCCAGCAGCCCTGGACTAGCGACTAGCACAGATACGCAGTATTTT. Protein sequence: CASSPGLATSTDTQYF. The chain recombines TRBV5-1 with TRBJ2-3; 9 bases match TRBD2. The CDR3 is 16 amino acids. The V gene end was trimmed by 4 bases and the J gene end by 0 bases; junction bases not matched to a gene: 6. Germline CDR1 reads SGHRS; CDR2 reads YFSETQ.

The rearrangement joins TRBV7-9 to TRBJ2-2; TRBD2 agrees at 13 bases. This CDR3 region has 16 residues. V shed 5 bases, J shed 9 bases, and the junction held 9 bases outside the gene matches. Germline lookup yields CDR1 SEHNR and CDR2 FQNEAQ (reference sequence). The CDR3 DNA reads TGTGCCAGCAGCCCGACTAGCGGGGGGCACTACCGGGAGCTGTTTTTT. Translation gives CASSPTSGGHYRELFF.

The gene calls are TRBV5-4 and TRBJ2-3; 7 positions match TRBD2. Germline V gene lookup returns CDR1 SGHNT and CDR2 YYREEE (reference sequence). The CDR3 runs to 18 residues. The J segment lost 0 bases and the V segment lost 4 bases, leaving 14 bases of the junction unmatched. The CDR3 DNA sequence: TGTGCCAGCAGCCCCCGCGGGAGTATACCAACTAGCACAGATACGCAGTATTTT. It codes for CASSPRGSIPTSTDTQYF.

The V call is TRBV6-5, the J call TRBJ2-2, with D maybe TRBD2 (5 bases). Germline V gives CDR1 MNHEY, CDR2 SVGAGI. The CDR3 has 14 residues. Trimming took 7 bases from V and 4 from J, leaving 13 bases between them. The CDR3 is CASTDGLFTGELFF. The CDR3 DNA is TGTGCCAGCACCGATGGACTGTTCACCGGGGAGCTGTTTTTT.

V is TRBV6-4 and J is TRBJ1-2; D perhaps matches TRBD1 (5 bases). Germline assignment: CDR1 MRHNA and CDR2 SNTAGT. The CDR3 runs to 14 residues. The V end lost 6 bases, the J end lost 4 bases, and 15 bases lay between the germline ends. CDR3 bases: TGTGCCAGCAGGGAAGGGGCTAAAGGCTATGGCTACACCTTC. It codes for CASREGAKGYGYTF.

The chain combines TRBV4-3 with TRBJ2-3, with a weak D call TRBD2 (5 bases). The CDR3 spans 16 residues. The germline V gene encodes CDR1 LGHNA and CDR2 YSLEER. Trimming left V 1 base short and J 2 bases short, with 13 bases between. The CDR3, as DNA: TGCGCCAGCAGCCAAGGTTGGTCGGGATACACAGATACGCAGTATTTT. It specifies CASSQGWSGYTDTQYF.

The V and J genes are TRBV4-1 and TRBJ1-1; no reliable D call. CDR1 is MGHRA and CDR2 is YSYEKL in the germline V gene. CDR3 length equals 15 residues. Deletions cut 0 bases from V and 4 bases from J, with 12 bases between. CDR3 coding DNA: TGCGCCAGCAGCCAAGATGAAGCGGCAGGCACTGAAGCTTTCTTT. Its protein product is CASSQDEAAGTEAFF.

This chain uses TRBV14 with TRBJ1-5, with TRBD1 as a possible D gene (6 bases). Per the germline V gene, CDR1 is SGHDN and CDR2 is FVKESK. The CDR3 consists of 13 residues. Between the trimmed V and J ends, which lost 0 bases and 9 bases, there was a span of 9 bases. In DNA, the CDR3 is TGTGCCAGCAGCCAAGACCTCAGGGGGCCCCAGCATTTT. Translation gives CASSQDLRGPQHF.

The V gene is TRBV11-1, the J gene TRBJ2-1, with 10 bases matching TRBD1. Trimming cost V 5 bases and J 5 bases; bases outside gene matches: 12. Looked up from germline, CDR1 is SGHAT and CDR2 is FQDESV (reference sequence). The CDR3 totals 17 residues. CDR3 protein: CASSPNQGQGFHNEQFF. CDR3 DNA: TGTGCCAGCAGCCCTAACCAGGGACAGGGGTTCCACAATGAGCAGTTCTTC.

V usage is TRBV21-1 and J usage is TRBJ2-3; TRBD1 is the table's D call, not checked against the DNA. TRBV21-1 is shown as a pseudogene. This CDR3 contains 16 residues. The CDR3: CASSTTVQGDTDTQYF. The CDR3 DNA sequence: TGTGCCAGCAGCACTACGGTTCAGGGGGACACAGATACGCAGTATTTT.

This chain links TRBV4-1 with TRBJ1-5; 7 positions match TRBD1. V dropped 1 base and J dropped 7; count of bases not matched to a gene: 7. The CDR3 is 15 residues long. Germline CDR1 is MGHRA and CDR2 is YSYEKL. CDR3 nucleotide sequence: TGCGCCAGCAGCCAAGTAGACAGGGACAACCAGCCCCAGCATTTT. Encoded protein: CASSQVDRDNQPQHF.

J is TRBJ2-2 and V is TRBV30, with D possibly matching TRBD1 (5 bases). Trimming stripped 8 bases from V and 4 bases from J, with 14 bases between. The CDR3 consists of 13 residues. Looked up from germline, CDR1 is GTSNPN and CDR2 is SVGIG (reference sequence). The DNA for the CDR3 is TGTGCCAAGAGAAGACAGTTCACCGGGGAGCTGTTTTTT. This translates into CAKRRQFTGELFF. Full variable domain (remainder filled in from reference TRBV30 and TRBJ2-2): SQTIHQWPATLVQPVGSPLSLECTVEGTSNPNLYWYRQAAGRGLQLLFYSVGIGQISSEVPQNLSASRPQDRQFILSSKKLLLSDSGFYLCAKRRQFTGELFFGEGSRLTVL.

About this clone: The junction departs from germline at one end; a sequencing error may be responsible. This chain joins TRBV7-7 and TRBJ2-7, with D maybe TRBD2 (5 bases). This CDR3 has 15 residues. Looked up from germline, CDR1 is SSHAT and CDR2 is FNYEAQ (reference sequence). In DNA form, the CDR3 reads TGTGCTAGCAGCCGAGGGCCAGCTAGCTCCTACGAGCAGTACTTC. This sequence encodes CASSRGPASSYEQYF.

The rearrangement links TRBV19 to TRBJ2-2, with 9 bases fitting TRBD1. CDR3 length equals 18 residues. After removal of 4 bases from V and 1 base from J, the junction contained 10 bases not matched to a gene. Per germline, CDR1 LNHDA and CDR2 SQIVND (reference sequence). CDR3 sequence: CASSSRGQGIGNTGELFF. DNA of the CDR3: TGTGCCAGTAGTAGTCGGGGACAGGGAATAGGGAACACCGGGGAGCTGTTTTTT.

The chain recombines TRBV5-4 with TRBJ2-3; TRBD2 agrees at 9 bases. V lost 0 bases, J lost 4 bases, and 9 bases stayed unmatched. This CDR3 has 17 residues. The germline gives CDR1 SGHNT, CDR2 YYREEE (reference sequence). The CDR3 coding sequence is TGTGCCAGCAGCTTGGTCCCGCGGGGGGGCTCATCAGATACGCAGTATTTT. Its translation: CASSLVPRGGSSDTQYF.

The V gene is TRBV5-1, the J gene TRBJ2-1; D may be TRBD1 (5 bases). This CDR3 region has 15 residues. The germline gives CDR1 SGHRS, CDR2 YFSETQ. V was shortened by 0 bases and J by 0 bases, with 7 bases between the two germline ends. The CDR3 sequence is CASSLGTPSYNEQFF. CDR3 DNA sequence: TGCGCCAGCAGCTTGGGGACACCCTCCTACAATGAGCAGTTCTTC.

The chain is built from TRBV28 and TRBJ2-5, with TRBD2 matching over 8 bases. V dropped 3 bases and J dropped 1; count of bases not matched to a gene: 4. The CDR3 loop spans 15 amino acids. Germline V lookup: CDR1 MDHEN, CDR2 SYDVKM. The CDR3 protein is CASSFGSGAQETQYF. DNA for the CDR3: TGTGCCAGCAGTTTTGGTAGCGGGGCCCAAGAGACCCAGTACTTC.

CDR3 sequence (DNA): TGTGCCAGCAATCAGGGTGCATACGAGCAGTACTTC. This sequence encodes CASNQGAYEQYF. This chain uses TRBV6-5 with TRBJ2-7; possibly TRBD1 for D (5 bases). Per germline, CDR1 MNHEY and CDR2 SVGAGI. Trimming removed 7 bases from V and 4 bases from J, with 11 bases in between. This CDR3 has 12 residues.

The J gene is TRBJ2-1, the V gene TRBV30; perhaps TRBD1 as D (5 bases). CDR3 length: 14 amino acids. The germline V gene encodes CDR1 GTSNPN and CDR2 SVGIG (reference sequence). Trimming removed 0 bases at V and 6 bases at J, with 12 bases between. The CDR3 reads CAWSVGQGINEQFF. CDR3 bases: TGTGCCTGGAGTGTAGGGCAGGGTATCAATGAGCAGTTCTTC.

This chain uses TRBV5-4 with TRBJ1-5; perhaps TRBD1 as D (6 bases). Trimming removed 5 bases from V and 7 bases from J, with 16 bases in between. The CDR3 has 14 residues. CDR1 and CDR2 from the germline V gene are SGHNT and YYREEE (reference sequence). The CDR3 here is CASSSGGGGQPQHF. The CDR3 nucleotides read TGTGCCAGCAGTTCCGGTGGGGGGGGCCAGCCCCAGCATTTT. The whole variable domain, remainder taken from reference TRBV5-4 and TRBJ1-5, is ETGVTQSPTHLIKTRGQQVTLRCSSQSGHNTVSWYQQALGQGPQFIFQYYREEENGRGNFPPRFSGLQFPNYSSELNVNALELDDSALYLCASSSGGGGQPQHFGDGTRLSIL.

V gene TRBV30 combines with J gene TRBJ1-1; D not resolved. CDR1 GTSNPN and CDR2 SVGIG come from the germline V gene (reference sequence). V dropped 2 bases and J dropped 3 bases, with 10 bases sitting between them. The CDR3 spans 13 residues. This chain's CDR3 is CAWSKSGDTEAFF. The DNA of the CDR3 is TGTGCCTGGAGTAAGTCGGGAGACACTGAAGCTTTCTTT.

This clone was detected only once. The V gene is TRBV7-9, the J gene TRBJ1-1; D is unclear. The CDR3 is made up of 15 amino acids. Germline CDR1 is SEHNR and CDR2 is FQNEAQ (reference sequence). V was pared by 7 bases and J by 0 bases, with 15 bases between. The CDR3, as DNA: TGTGCCAGCACCATAGACGGACTGCTGAACACTGAAGCTTTCTTT. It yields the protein CASTIDGLLNTEAFF.

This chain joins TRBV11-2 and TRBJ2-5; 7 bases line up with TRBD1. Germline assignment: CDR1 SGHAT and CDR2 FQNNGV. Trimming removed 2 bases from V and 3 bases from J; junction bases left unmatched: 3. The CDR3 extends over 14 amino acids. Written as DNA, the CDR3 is TGTGCCAGCAGCTTACACAGGGGAGAAGAGACCCAGTACTTC. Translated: CASSLHRGEETQYF.

CDR3 nucleotide sequence: TGCGCCAGCAGCCTCCTCGCCGGGGGGCTTAGCACAGATACGCAGTATTTT. Encoded protein: CASSLLAGGLSTDTQYF. The rearrangement joins TRBV4-1 to TRBJ2-3, with D perhaps matching TRBD2 (7 bases). This CDR3 contains 17 residues. Germline values: CDR1 MGHRA, CDR2 YSYEKL. V lost 4 bases, J lost 0 bases, and 17 bases lay in between.

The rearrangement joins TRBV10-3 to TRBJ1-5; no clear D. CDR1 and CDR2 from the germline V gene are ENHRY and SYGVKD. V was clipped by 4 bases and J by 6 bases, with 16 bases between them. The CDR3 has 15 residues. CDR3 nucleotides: TGTGCCATCAGTGGGTCGTTTACCCCCGGTCAGCCCCAGCATTTT. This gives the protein CAISGSFTPGQPQHF.